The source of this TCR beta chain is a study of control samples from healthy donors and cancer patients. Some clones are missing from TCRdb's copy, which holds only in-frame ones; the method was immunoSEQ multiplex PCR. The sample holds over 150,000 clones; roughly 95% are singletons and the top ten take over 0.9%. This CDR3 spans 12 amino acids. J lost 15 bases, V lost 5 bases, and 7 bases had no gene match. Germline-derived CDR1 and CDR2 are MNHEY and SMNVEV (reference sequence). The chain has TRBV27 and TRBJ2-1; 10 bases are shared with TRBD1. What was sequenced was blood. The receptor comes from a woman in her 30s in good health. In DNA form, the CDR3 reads TGTGCCAGCAGTCAAGACAGGGGGCCACGGTTCTTC. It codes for CASSQDRGPRFF.